A single sample gave rise to the 23 T cell receptor beta chains below, sequenced in a study of T-cell memory formation after mild COVID-19. TCRdb reprocessed the 5' RACE reads with MiXCR, giving one entry per CDR3 protein. The sample comprises 40,000 to 60,000 distinct CDR3 sequences, 12% of which are singletons, and approximately 23% rests with the top ten. Sequencing used PBMCs or a T cell subset sorted from them (not recorded which). The receptors stem from a man between 18 and 29 years old who had mild COVID-19 (a few samples of this study predate the infection). Cell type and time point are not known.

This clonotype was counted only a few times. The chain is built from TRBV27 and TRBJ1-5; 7 nucleotides line up with TRBD1. Trimming at V came to 3 bases and at J to 4 bases, leaving 6 bases not matched to a gene. Looked up from germline, CDR1 is MNHEY and CDR2 is SMNVEV (reference sequence). CDR3 length equals 15 residues. The CDR3: CASSFAGGYNQPQHF. Here the CDR3 DNA reads TGTGCCAGCAGTTTTGCAGGGGGGTATAATCAGCCCCAGCATTTT.

This chain joins TRBV6-2 or TRBV6-3 and TRBJ1-3; D unclear. The CDR3 length is 15 residues. CDR1 and CDR2 (germline): MNHEY, SVGEGT. V gave up 3 bases and J gave up 1 base, with 10 bases separating them. The CDR3 loop reads CASSYRGGSGNTIYF. Here the CDR3 DNA reads TGTGCCAGCAGTTATCGTGGTGGGTCTGGAAACACCATATATTTT.

This clonotype occurred a few times. This chain uses TRBV15 with TRBJ2-5; 8 bases align to TRBD2. The V gene's germline CDR1 is LNHNV and CDR2 YYDKDF (reference sequence). The CDR3 is 15 amino acids. V was pared by 1 base and J by 5 bases, with 6 bases of the junction left unmatched. DNA for the CDR3: TGTGCCACCAGCAGAGGGAACCCGGGGGGGGAGACCCAGTACTTC. Its translation: CATSRGNPGGETQYF.

The genes are TRBV5-6 and TRBJ1-2, with TRBD1 as a possible D gene (6 bases). Trimming cost V 0 bases and J 8 bases, with 14 bases left between them. The CDR3 runs 14 residues. The germline CDR1 and CDR2 sequences are SGHDT and YYEEEE. The CDR3 DNA reads TGTGCCAGCAGCTTGGGGGGAGGGGGACTCGGCTACACCTTC. This gives the protein CASSLGGGGLGYTF.

This clonotype was counted many times. The rearrangement links TRBV6-5 to TRBJ2-3; D ambiguous. The CDR3 runs 13 residues. Trimming removed 5 bases at V and 6 bases at J, with 12 bases between. Germline loops: CDR1 MNHEY, CDR2 SVGAGI. The CDR3 DNA sequence: TGTGCCAGCAGTCACATACGGCAGGATACGCAGTATTTT. It codes for CASSHIRQDTQYF.

This chain links TRBV7-3 with TRBJ2-2; D could derive from TRBD1 or TRBD2 (5 bases each). With 5 bases removed from V and 1 base from J, the gap between germline ends came to 8 bases. Germline V gene sequence: CDR1 SGHTA, CDR2 FQGTGA. This CDR3 region has 14 residues. Here the CDR3 DNA reads TGTGCCAGCAGCGGGGGACGGAACACCGGGGAGCTGTTTTTT. This sequence encodes CASSGGRNTGELFF. The variable domain in full, completed from reference TRBV7-3 and TRBJ2-2, reads GAGVSQTPSNKVTEKGKYVELRCDPISGHTALYWYRQSLGQGPEFLIYFQGTGAADDSGLPNDRFFAVRPEGSVSTLKIQRTERGDSAVYLCASSGGRNTGELFFGEGSRLTVL.

This clonotype was seen repeatedly, ten times or more. J is TRBJ2-2 and V is TRBV2; tentative D call: TRBD2 (6 bases). Germline V gene data show CDR1 as SNHLY and CDR2 as FYNNEI. The CDR3 contains 14 residues. V was shortened by 8 bases and J by 3 bases, with 13 bases between the two germline ends. This chain's CDR3 is CASCRDWDTGELFF. CDR3 DNA: TGTGCCAGCTGCAGGGACTGGGACACCGGGGAGCTGTTTTTT.

This clonotype is medium-sized by share. The V call is TRBV29-1, the J call TRBJ2-1, with D perhaps TRBD2 (7 bases). The V end lost 3 bases, the J end lost 8 bases, and 23 bases lay between the germline ends. The CDR3 covers 16 residues. Germline CDR1 SQVTM, CDR2 ANQGSEA. CDR3 region: CSVEDAGADGSDEQFF. In DNA, the CDR3 is TGCAGCGTTGAGGACGCGGGGGCCGATGGTTCAGATGAGCAGTTCTTC.

This clonotype has a count of ten or more. This chain joins TRBV4-2 and TRBJ2-7; possibly TRBD1 for D (5 bases). Trimming removed 6 bases at V and 2 bases at J, with 14 bases between. The V gene's germline CDR1 is LGHNA and CDR2 YNFKEQ. This CDR3 region has 14 residues. CDR3 sequence reads: CASSHAGKPYEQYF. DNA for the CDR3: TGTGCCAGCAGTCACGCAGGGAAACCCTACGAGCAGTACTTC.

This chain joins TRBV20-1 and TRBJ2-2, with 9 positions matching TRBD2. V lost 3 bases, J lost 4 bases, and 3 bases stayed unmatched. The CDR3 length is 14 residues. Per germline, CDR1 DFQATT and CDR2 SNEGSKA (reference sequence). The DNA of the CDR3 is TGCAGTGCTAGGGCGGGGGGGCTCACCGGGGAGCTGTTTTTT. Translating it yields CSARAGGLTGELFF.

This clonotype was seen a handful of times. This rearrangement joins TRBV6-5 to TRBJ2-2; TRBD2 matches at 9 bases. V lost 5 bases, J lost 3 bases, and 19 bases stayed unmatched. CDR1 is MNHEY, CDR2 SVGAGI, per germline. This CDR3 has 20 residues. The CDR3, as DNA: TGTGCCAGCAGTCGGGAGGGGACTAGCTCTCTGCCTGGGGACACCGGGGAGCTGTTTTTT. As protein: CASSREGTSSLPGDTGELFF.

The chain recombines TRBV5-1 with TRBJ2-6; D remains unclear. V lost 6 bases and J lost 2, with 15 bases in between. The CDR3 is 16 residues long. The germline gives CDR1 SGHRS, CDR2 YFSETQ. The CDR3 DNA sequence: TGCGCCAGCACCCCCGCCGTGTTGGCTGGGGCCAACGTCCTGACTTTC. Its translation: CASTPAVLAGANVLTF.

This clonotype has only a few counts. This rearrangement joins TRBV18 to TRBJ2-1; no definite D call. CDR1 and CDR2 from the germline V gene are KGHSH and LQKENI. The CDR3 runs 15 residues. V lost 2 bases to trimming and J lost 6 bases, with 14 bases between them. CDR3 amino acids: CASSPLEQTPNEQFF. The CDR3 DNA sequence: TGTGCCAGCTCACCATTAGAACAGACACCCAATGAGCAGTTCTTC.

This clonotype was seen once. This may arise from a read error, as a much more abundant clone is one base away. This chain's CDR3 is CASSLGSETQYF. In nucleotides, the CDR3 is TGTGCCAGCAGCTTAGGTTCAGAGACGCAGTATTTT. The genes are TRBV7-3 and TRBJ2-3; unclear D gene. Germline CDR1 SGHTA, CDR2 FQGTGA. This CDR3 has 12 amino acids.

The chain combines TRBV24-1 with TRBJ1-3; D ambiguous. The germline V gene has CDR1 KGHDR and CDR2 SFDVKD. The CDR3 loop spans 16 amino acids. Deletions cut 0 bases from V and 2 bases from J, with 10 bases between. The CDR3 loop is CATSDLAEPPGNTIYF. The CDR3 DNA sequence: TGTGCCACCAGTGATTTGGCAGAACCTCCTGGAAACACCATATATTTT.

This clonotype was observed a handful of times. This chain joins TRBV14 and TRBJ1-2, with unresolved D. Germline CDR1 SGHDN, CDR2 FVKESK. CDR3 length: 12 residues. Trimming removed 0 bases at V and 7 bases at J, with 6 bases between. CDR3 DNA: TGTGCCAGCAGCCAAGATCGAGCTGGCTACACCTTC. It translates to CASSQDRAGYTF.

The chain couples TRBV19 to TRBJ1-1; TRBD1 matches at 7 bases. Germline lookup yields CDR1 LNHDA and CDR2 SQIVND (reference sequence). J gave up 5 bases and V 6 bases, and 18 bases lay outside the gene matches. CDR3 length: 17 residues. For the CDR3, the DNA is TGTGCCAGTAGGAACTGGGACAGTACACCGGTAAATACTGAAGCTTTCTTT. It specifies CASRNWDSTPVNTEAFF.

This clonotype was seen many times. This sequence joins TRBV5-1 and TRBJ2-2; 10 bases line up with TRBD1. The V segment lost 4 bases and the J segment 3 bases; nucleotides outside the gene matches: 3. The CDR3 has 15 residues. CDR1 and CDR2 from the germline V gene are SGHRS and YFSETQ. This CDR3 reads CASSPGTGDTGELFF. Written as DNA, the CDR3 is TGCGCCAGCAGCCCCGGGACAGGGGACACCGGGGAGCTGTTTTTT.

A few counts support this clonotype. The chain employs TRBV5-1 and TRBJ2-7; D gene ambiguous. The germline V gene encodes CDR1 SGHRS and CDR2 YFSETQ. V lost 1 base and J 1 base, leaving 9 bases between the germline ends. The CDR3 sequence is 14 residues long. DNA for the CDR3: TGCGCCAGCAGCTTGACAGTTTCTTCCTACGAGCAGTACTTC. Translation gives CASSLTVSSYEQYF.

CDR3 protein: CASSPSGAADTQYF. CDR3 nucleotides: TGTGCCAGCAGCCCCTCGGGGGCAGCAGATACGCAGTATTTT. The rearrangement uses TRBV6-2 or TRBV6-3 and TRBJ2-3; the D call may be TRBD1 or TRBD2 (6 bases each). CDR3 length: 14 residues. The germline V and J ends were trimmed by 6 bases and 4 bases, with 14 bases remaining between them. The V gene's germline CDR1 is MNHEY and CDR2 SVGEGT.

This clonotype was counted between two and nine times. J is TRBJ1-1 and V is TRBV7-9; 8 bases map to TRBD1. J gave up 1 base and V 6 bases, and 13 bases lay outside the gene matches. CDR1 is SEHNR, CDR2 FQNEAQ, per germline (reference sequence). This CDR3 spans 17 amino acids. CDR3 nucleotide sequence: TGTGCCAGCAGTCCCGAAAGGACAGGGAACCCGAACACTGAAGCTTTCTTT. Its protein product is CASSPERTGNPNTEAFF.

V usage is TRBV7-3 and J usage is TRBJ2-1, with 10 bases lining up with TRBD2. The V gene end was trimmed by 4 bases and the J gene end by 7 bases; junction bases not matched to a gene: 7. Germline CDR1 is SGHTA and CDR2 is FQGTGA. This CDR3 has 15 amino acids. The CDR3 sequence is CASSSSGGAANEQFF. The CDR3 DNA is TGTGCCAGCAGCTCGAGCGGGGGGGCCGCTAATGAGCAGTTCTTC.

This clonotype was picked up a small number of times. The rearrangement links TRBV7-9 to TRBJ2-7; 7 bases match TRBD2. V lost 6 bases, J lost 0 bases, and 8 bases stayed unmatched. Germline V gives CDR1 SEHNR, CDR2 FQNEAQ (reference sequence). The length of the CDR3 is 15 residues. In nucleotides, the CDR3 is TGTGCCAGCAGGGCTTGGGGCGGGAGCTCCTACGAGCAGTACTTC. Amino acids: CASRAWGGSSYEQYF.